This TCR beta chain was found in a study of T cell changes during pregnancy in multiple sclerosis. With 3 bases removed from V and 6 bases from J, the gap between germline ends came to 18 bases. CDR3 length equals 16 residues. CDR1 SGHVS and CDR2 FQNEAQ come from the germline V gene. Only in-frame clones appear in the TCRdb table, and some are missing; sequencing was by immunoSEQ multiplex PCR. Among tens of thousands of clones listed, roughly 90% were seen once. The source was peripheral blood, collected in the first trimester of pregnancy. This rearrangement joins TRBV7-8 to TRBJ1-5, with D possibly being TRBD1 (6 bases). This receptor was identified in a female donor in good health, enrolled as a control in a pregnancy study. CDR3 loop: CASSFVSTGSSQPQHF. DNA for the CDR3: TGTGCCAGCAGCTTCGTCAGTACAGGGTCGAGTCAGCCCCAGCATTTT.